A selection of T cell receptor beta chains follows, all from one sample in a study of T-cell reconstitution after alpha-beta-depleted transplantation in children. TCRdb reanalysed the PCR reads using MiXCR and keeps one entry per CDR3 protein. The repertoire has 700,000 or so distinct CDR3 sequences, under 15% of them found once; the top ten carry 0.79%. This sample comprised PBMCs, obtained before TCRalphabeta/CD19-depleted stem cell transplant. The receptor set was obtained from a girl between 2 and 10 years old with congenital amegakaryocytic thrombocytopenia, due to receive a stem cell transplant. Each CDR3 is given with its conserved first and last residue. The D gene is left open where the match is weak. The size field reads once, few or many counts, or a class when the clone is expanded.

len,j_gene,v_gene,d_gene,abundance,CDR3aa,CDR3nt
13,TRBJ1-2,TRBV12-3/TRBV12-4,TRBD1,many,CASSKDRGGGYTF,TGTGCCAGCAGCAAAGACAGGGGCGGTGGCTACACCTTC
15,TRBJ2-3,TRBV15,NA,many,CATSELRGITDTQYF,TGTGCCACCAGCGAACTCAGGGGAATCACAGATACGCAGTATTTT
13,TRBJ2-1,TRBV20-1,NA,few,CSAGGQPFNEQFF,TGCAGTGCGGGGGGACAGCCTTTCAATGAGCAGTTCTTC
16,TRBJ2-3,TRBV27,NA,many,CASSFRTRLSTDTQYF,TGTGCCAGCAGTTTTCGAACGCGCCTATCCACAGATACGCAGTATTTT
18,TRBJ2-6,TRBV10-1,NA,few,CASSEPGQGASGANVLTF,TGCGCCAGCAGTGAACCGGGACAAGGAGCATCTGGGGCCAACGTCCTGACTTTC
11,TRBJ2-7,TRBV12-3/TRBV12-4,NA,many,CASSFVHEQYF,TGTGCCAGCAGTTTCGTCCACGAGCAGTACTTC
15,TRBJ2-2,TRBV15,NA,few,CATSRTTGYTGELFF,TGTGCCACCAGCAGAACAACAGGGTACACCGGGGAGCTGTTTTTT
13,TRBJ1-5,TRBV27,NA,many,CASSSGARQPQHF,TGTGCCAGCAGTTCGGGGGCTCGTCAGCCCCAGCATTTT
14,TRBJ2-2,TRBV20-1,NA,many,CSARVPLDTGELFF,TGCAGTGCTAGAGTCCCGCTTGACACCGGGGAGCTGTTTTTT
18,TRBJ2-3,TRBV20-1,NA,many,CSARTFGWLAASTDTQYF,TGCAGTGCTAGAACGTTCGGGTGGTTAGCGGCCAGCACAGATACGCAGTATTTT
15,TRBJ1-6,TRBV20-1,NA,many,CSAGLESSYNSPLHF,TGCAGTGCAGGCCTAGAGAGCTCCTATAATTCACCCCTCCACTTT